What follows are 19 T cell receptor beta chains derived from one specimen sequenced in a study of tumor and adjacent non-tumor tissue in lung cancer. Three rounds of nested PCR, following a modified ARM-PCR protocol, produced the TCRbeta library. TCRdb re-called the multiplex PCR reads through MiXCR, storing one row per CDR3 protein. The sample lists 130,000 or so distinct CDR3 sequences; 66% were seen once. RNA was extracted from bulk tissue without any cell sorting. Sequenced material: lung tumor tissue. The receptors originated from a man aged 25-40 years with non-small cell lung cancer.

This clonotype turned up a few times. A single base separates this from a much larger clone, so it may be a read error. The chain carries TRBV20-1 and TRBJ2-1, with 8 bases aligning to TRBD2. The V and J ends lost 4 bases and 7 bases, in that order; junction bases with no gene match: 18. The CDR3 extends over 17 amino acids. Germline CDR1 DFQATT, CDR2 SNEGSKA (reference sequence). The CDR3 DNA reads TGCAGTGCTAAAGATCCACGCCCGGGAGGGCTAGGGAATGAGCAGTTCTTC. This gives the protein CSAKDPRPGGLGNEQFF.

About this clonotype itself: A much larger clone differs from this one at a single base, so this may be a read error. The V call is TRBV6-5, the J call TRBJ1-4; TRBD1 matches 9 bases. V gave up 5 bases and J gave up 5 bases; unmatched junction bases: 6. The CDR3 length is 15 residues. CDR1 and CDR2 from the germline V gene are MNHEY and SVGAGI. Written as DNA, the CDR3 is TGTGCCAGCAGTCACCCACAGGGGGCAAATGAAAAACTGTTTTTT. Its protein is CASSHPQGANEKLFF.

Points on this clonotype: A much larger clone lies a single base off, so this may be a read error. The rearrangement joins TRBV20-1 to TRBJ2-7, with D possibly TRBD2 on 6 matching bases. The CDR3 has 14 residues. CDR1 and CDR2 from the germline V gene are DFQATT and SNEGSKA (reference sequence). CDR3 sequence (DNA): TGCAGTGGTAGACCGGGACTGAAAACCTACGAGCAGTACTTC. Its protein product is CSGRPGLKTYEQYF.

To note about this clonotype: This may come from a read error, since a much larger clone is one base off. The chain carries TRBV12-3 or TRBV12-4 and TRBJ2-5; 14 bases map to TRBD2. The CDR3 runs 18 residues. V was clipped by 7 bases and J by 5 bases; unmatched bases: 15. The DNA of the CDR3 is TGTGCCAGCACAAGAGGGACTAGCGGGAGAACCTCGGCTGAGACCCAGTACTTC. Translated, it gives CASTRGTSGRTSAETQYF.

With regard to this clonotype: This may be a read error: a much more frequent sequence differs by one nucleotide. The V and J genes are TRBV6-2 or TRBV6-3 and TRBJ2-7; no clear D gene. Germline loops: CDR1 MNHEY, CDR2 SVGEGT. The CDR3 length is 12 residues. CDR3 residues: CASSYSAYGQYF. CDR3 DNA: TGTGCCAGCAGTTACTCTGCCTACGGGCAGTACTTC.

CDR3 residues: CASSLGCGRPYEQYF. The DNA for the CDR3 is TGTGCCAGCAGTCTTGGATGTGGCAGACCCTACGAGCAGTACTTC. The chain uses TRBV11-1 and TRBJ2-7; D is unresolved. The CDR3 runs 15 residues. The V and J ends lost 6 bases and 2 bases respectively, with 17 bases between them. Looked up from germline, CDR1 is SGHAT and CDR2 is FQDESV (reference sequence). Together with reference TRBV11-1 and TRBJ2-7, the CDR3 gives the full variable domain: EAEVAQSPRYKITEKSQAVAFWCDPISGHATLYWYRQILGQGPELLVQFQDESVVDDSQLPKDRFSAERLKGVDSTLKIQPAELGDSAMYLCASSLGCGRPYEQYFGPGTRLTVT.

The count of this clonotype is one. This may be a read error, as it is one base from a much larger clone. The rearrangement uses TRBV4-2 and TRBJ1-2, with no clear D. This CDR3 spans 16 amino acids. The germline V gene has CDR1 LGHNA and CDR2 YNFKEQ. This CDR3 reads CASGQDPTPRGYGYTF. CDR3 DNA sequence: TGTGCCAGCGGCCAAGATCCGACCCCGCGGGGCTATGGCTACACCTTC.

Note on this clonotype: A read error may account for a junction end that differs from germline. V gene TRBV4-1 combines with J gene TRBJ1-5; a weak D match, TRBD1 (6 bases). CDR1 and CDR2 from the germline V gene are MGHRA and YSYEKL. There are 14 residues in the CDR3. CDR3 amino acids: CASSQEQGNRPHHF. CDR3 DNA sequence: TGCGCCAGCAGCCAAGAACAGGGTAATCGGCCCCATCATTTT.

For this clonotype: A much larger clone sits a single nucleotide away, making a read error possible. The chain links TRBV6-5 to TRBJ1-2; weak D call: TRBD1 (5 bases). The germline V gene has CDR1 MNHEY and CDR2 SVGAGI. Trimming pared 8 bases from V and 6 bases from J, leaving 16 bases between. The CDR3 has 13 amino acids. Here the CDR3 DNA reads TGTGCCAGCCCCGTCGGGGGAAGGGATGGCTACACCTTC. As protein: CASPVGGRDGYTF.

The chain carries TRBV2 and TRBJ2-1, with no clear D. The V end was cut by 4 bases, the J end by 10 bases, with 8 bases between. The germline gives CDR1 SNHLY, CDR2 FYNNEI. The CDR3 length is 11 residues. The CDR3 spells CASSAPVEQFF. The CDR3 nucleotides are TGTGCCAGCAGTGCACCGGTGGAGCAGTTCTTC.

V and J are TRBV30 and TRBJ2-7; D call uncertain. The V end lost 3 bases, the J end lost 3 bases, and 9 bases lay between the germline ends. Germline V gives CDR1 GTSNPN, CDR2 SVGIG (reference sequence). CDR3 size: 12 residues. The CDR3 DNA sequence: TGTGCCTGGAGATTGAACCACTACGAGCAGTACTTC. Translation: CAWRLNHYEQYF.

In its sample, this clonotype was seen many times. The chain links TRBV11-2 to TRBJ2-7; 7 bases are shared with TRBD1. The CDR3 consists of 14 residues. V shed 1 base and J 3 bases; nucleotides not matched to a gene: 3. Germline lookup yields CDR1 SGHAT and CDR2 FQNNGV. The CDR3: CASSLARGNYEQYF. CDR3 sequence (DNA): TGTGCCAGCAGCTTAGCCAGGGGGAACTACGAGCAGTACTTC.

As to this clonotype: A read error may be the cause here, since a much bigger clone is one base away. The chain links TRBV6-5 to TRBJ1-1, with D uncertain. This CDR3 contains 14 residues. Germline V CDR1 and CDR2: MNHEY, SVGAGI. V was pared by 11 bases and J by 0 bases, with 16 bases between. As DNA, the CDR3 is TGTGCCTGCAAGAAGGGCAGATTGAACACTGAAGCTTTCTTT. It specifies CACKKGRLNTEAFF.

Points on this clonotype: One end of the junction is discordant with germline, which a read error may explain. The V call is TRBV12-3 or TRBV12-4, the J call TRBJ2-2; D ambiguous. The CDR3 has 15 amino acids. The CDR3 here is CASSLQSRNTRELFF. The CDR3 region has the DNA TGTGCCAGCAGTCTACAGAGCCGGAACACCAGGGAGCTGTTTTTT.

Turning to this clonotype: A single base separates this from a much larger clone, so it may be a read error. The V call is TRBV6-2 or TRBV6-3, the J call TRBJ2-7; TRBD1 agrees at 9 bases. The germline V gene has CDR1 MNHEY and CDR2 SVGEGT. The junction had 5 bases not matched to a gene; V was cut back by 2 bases and J by 0 bases. The CDR3 contains 16 residues. As DNA, the CDR3 is TGTGCCAGCAGTTACGTCGAGACAGGGGGCTCCTACGAGCAGTACTTC. Protein product: CASSYVETGGSYEQYF.

In regard to this clonotype: A junction end diverges from the germline sequence, so it may reflect a read error. The CDR3 DNA sequence: TGTGCCAGCAGCTTGGCCTGGAGTGGGAGCAATCAGCCCCAACATTTT. It is translated as CASSLAWSGSNQPQHF. The chain uses TRBV5-4 and TRBJ1-5; unclear D gene. The CDR3 is made up of 16 amino acids. The germline CDR1 and CDR2 sequences are SGHNT and YYREEE (reference sequence).

Regarding this clonotype: Compared with germline, one end of the junction differs, possibly owing to a read error. This sequence joins TRBV6-5 and TRBJ2-7; the D gene could be TRBD1 or TRBD2 (5 bases each). Germline V gene data show CDR1 as MNHEY and CDR2 as SVGAGI. The CDR3 is 15 residues long. CDR3: CVSSYKRKGTCEQYF. The CDR3 DNA follows: TGTGTCAGCAGTTACAAGCGGAAGGGGACCTGCGAGCAGTACTTC.

This clonotype has a single count. The chain couples TRBV5-6 to TRBJ2-2; TRBD1 is a possible D gene (6 bases). Trimming stripped 1 base from V and 8 bases from J, with 18 bases between. The CDR3 spans 16 residues. The V gene's germline CDR1 is SGHDT and CDR2 YYEEEE. This chain's CDR3 is CASSLMDRGFTGELFF. Written as DNA, the CDR3 is TGTGCCAGCAGCTTGATGGACAGAGGGTTCACAGGGGAGCTGTTTTTT.

In the case of this clonotype: An end of the junction differs from the germline gene, which may be a read error. The rearrangement joins TRBV20-1 to TRBJ1-2; D not resolved. Germline values: CDR1 DFQATT, CDR2 SNEGSKA (reference sequence). The CDR3 extends over 15 amino acids. DNA of the CDR3: TGCGGTGCTAGATATCCTTTGGGGAGGGAAGCAGGCTACACCTTC. It codes for CGARYPLGREAGYTF.